A selection of T cell receptor beta chains follows, all from one sample in a study of T cells after yellow fever vaccination. One entry per CDR3 protein, called by TCRdb with MiXCR from the 5' RACE reads. The table records under 550,000 distinct CDR3 sequences, 21% of them present only once. The sequencing here drew on PBMCs, taken roughly 23 days after the first yellow fever vaccination. The receptors stem from a man in his late teens or twenties who received the YFV17D yellow fever vaccine. CDR3s include the opening cysteine and the closing phenylalanine or tryptophan. Fields, in order: V gene, clone size, D gene, J gene, CDR3 protein, CDR3 DNA. The D gene is left open where the match is weak. Size values are once, few and many counts, or a class for expanded clones, and some rows have none.

TRBV10-3	few	TRBD1	TRBJ2-1	CAISRGTGAYNEQFF	TGTGCCATCAGTAGGGGGACAGGGGCTTACAATGAGCAGTTCTTC
TRBV11-2	-	-	TRBJ1-1	CASSAQGTQNTEAFF	TGTGCCAGCAGCGCCCAAGGGACACAAAACACTGAAGCTTTCTTT
TRBV3-1	-	TRBD2	TRBJ2-1	CASSHLGTSGYNEQFF	TGTGCCAGCAGCCATCTCGGGACTAGCGGCTACAATGAGCAGTTCTTC
TRBV5-4	once	TRBD1	TRBJ2-6	CASSLHTGEAGANVLTF	TGTGCCAGCAGCTTGCATACAGGGGAAGCTGGGGCCAACGTCCTGACTTTC
TRBV7-7	-	-	TRBJ2-3	CASSDGLSTDTQYF	TGTGCCAGCAGCGACGGACTGAGCACAGATACGCAGTATTTT
TRBV7-2	few	-	TRBJ2-7	CASSLGAWSYEQYF	TGTGCCAGCAGCCTGGGAGCGTGGTCCTACGAGCAGTACTTC
TRBV20-1	-	TRBD2	TRBJ2-1	CSAATSGGTHEQFF	TGCAGTGCTGCGACTAGCGGGGGAACTCATGAGCAGTTCTTC
TRBV29-1	few	TRBD1	TRBJ1-2	CSVAGQGVYGYTF	TGCAGCGTCGCAGGACAGGGGGTCTATGGCTACACCTTC
TRBV20-1	few	-	TRBJ2-5	CSAREAETQYF	TGCAGTGCTAGAGAGGCAGAGACCCAGTACTTC
TRBV4-3	-	-	TRBJ2-3	CASSQGALADTQYF	TGCGCCAGCAGCCAGGGGGCCCTCGCAGATACGCAGTATTTT
TRBV7-9	few	-	TRBJ1-4	CASSVQGSTNEKLFF	TGTGCCAGCAGCGTCCAGGGTTCGACTAATGAAAAACTGTTTTTT
TRBV27	-	-	TRBJ1-4	CASSFSGRGGGEKLFF	TGTGCCAGCAGTTTTTCGGGGAGGGGTGGAGGAGAAAAACTGTTTTTT
TRBV5-1	-	-	TRBJ1-1	CASSWGAGPITEAFF	TGCGCCAGCAGCTGGGGGGCCGGGCCTATCACTGAAGCTTTCTTT
TRBV12-3/TRBV12-4	few	TRBD1	TRBJ2-5	CASSLERTGQETQYF	TGTGCCAGCAGTTTAGAAAGGACAGGGCAAGAGACCCAGTACTTC
TRBV6-2/TRBV6-3	-	-	TRBJ1-4	CASNSRDGEKLFF	TGTGCCAGCAATAGTAGGGACGGCGAAAAACTGTTTTTT
TRBV20-1	few	-	TRBJ2-5	CSARDPRSPKETQYF	TGCAGTGCTAGAGACCCGCGGAGTCCCAAAGAGACCCAGTACTTC
TRBV4-3	few	-	TRBJ2-2	CASSQVLRKAGELFF	TGCGCCAGCAGCCAAGTCTTGAGGAAAGCCGGGGAGCTGTTTTTT
TRBV20-1	few	TRBD1	TRBJ2-1	CSARGDSYEQFF	TGCAGTGCTAGGGGGGACAGTTATGAGCAGTTCTTC
TRBV27	-	-	TRBJ1-6	CASGTGLRDNSPLHF	TGTGCCAGCGGGACGGGCCTCAGGGATAATTCACCCCTCCACTTT
TRBV10-3	-	TRBD1	TRBJ1-3	CAIGLQGSGNTIYF	TGTGCCATCGGACTACAGGGGTCTGGAAACACCATATATTTT
TRBV7-3	-	TRBD2	TRBJ2-5	CASSPAGEYQETQYF	TGTGCCAGCAGCCCAGCGGGGGAATACCAAGAGACCCAGTACTTC
TRBV5-5	many	-	TRBJ2-3	CASSLHGILTDTQYF	TGTGCCAGCAGCTTGCATGGCATCCTCACAGATACGCAGTATTTT
TRBV27	-	-	TRBJ2-6	CASKRASGANVLTF	TGTGCCAGCAAGCGGGCCTCTGGGGCCAACGTCCTGACTTTC
TRBV20-1	few	-	TRBJ2-5	CSAFRGGEGQYF	TGCAGTGCGTTTAGGGGAGGAGAGGGCCAGTACTTC
TRBV15	-	-	TRBJ1-5	CATSRERAPGQPQHF	TGTGCCACCAGCAGAGAAAGAGCCCCTGGACAGCCCCAGCATTTT
TRBV20-1	few	-	TRBJ1-2	CSATDGYGYTF	TGCAGTGCCACGGACGGCTATGGCTACACCTTC
TRBV6-2/TRBV6-3	-	TRBD1	TRBJ2-6	CASSYTRGPGANVLTF	TGTGCCAGCAGTTACACCAGGGGGCCTGGGGCCAACGTCCTGACTTTC
TRBV7-3	-	-	TRBJ1-2	CASSPGSGAGYTF	TGTGCCAGCAGCCCGGGGTCAGGGGCTGGCTACACCTTC